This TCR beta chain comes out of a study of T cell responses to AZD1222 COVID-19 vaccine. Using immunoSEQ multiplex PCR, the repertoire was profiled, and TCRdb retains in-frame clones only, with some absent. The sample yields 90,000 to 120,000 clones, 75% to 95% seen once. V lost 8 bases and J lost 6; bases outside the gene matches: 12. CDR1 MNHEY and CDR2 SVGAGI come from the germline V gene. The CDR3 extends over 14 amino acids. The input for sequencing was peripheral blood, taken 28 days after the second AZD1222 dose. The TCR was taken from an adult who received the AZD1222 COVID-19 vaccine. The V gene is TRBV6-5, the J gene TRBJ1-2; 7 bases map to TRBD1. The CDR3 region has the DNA TGTGCCAGCCCCGATCCGGACAGGTTTGATGGCTACACCTTC. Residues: CASPDPDRFDGYTF.